The entry below gives a single T cell receptor beta chain sequence along with its context. The sample originates from a study of blood T cell repertoires in COVID-19. Study-wide background: The United States, Italy and Spain supplied acute and convalescent COVID-19 samples.

The CDR3 runs 14 residues. The germline V gene encodes CDR1 SNHLY and CDR2 FYNNEI. With 6 bases clipped from V and 3 bases from J, the junction kept 3 bases outside the gene matches. Libraries were prepared by immunoSEQ multiplex PCR; TCRdb keeps only in-frame clonotypes and omits some of them. The sample holds about 130,000 clones; approximately 70% are singletons and the top ten take around 2%. This chain connects TRBV2 to TRBJ1-4; 8 bases map to TRBD1. The receptor was isolated from an older woman with acute or convalescent COVID-19. Specimen: peripheral blood. The CDR3 region is CASSLGQANEKLFF. The CDR3, as DNA: TGTGCCAGCAGCCTGGGACAGGCTAATGAAAAACTGTTTTTT.